The rows below give T cell receptor beta chains drawn from one sample of a study of technical replicates of blood from several donors. Sequencing used immunoSEQ multiplex PCR; TCRdb keeps in-frame clones, though not all of them. The sample has more than 60,000 clones, 85% to 95% seen once. Sequencing was performed on T cells isolated from PBMCs. These receptor sequences come from a human donor in good health. Both conserved end residues are trimmed from each CDR3. The D gene is left open where the match is weak. Part of the rows lack a size; the others show once, few, many or a class for expanded clones.

V	size	J	D	CDR3
TRBV2	NA	TRBJ1-2	NA	ASIERPLQGPYGYT
TRBV7-9	NA	TRBJ2-7	NA	ASSLGNGGHEQY
TRBV4-2	NA	TRBJ2-1	NA	ASSHPGTEYNEQF
TRBV27	NA	TRBJ1-2	TRBD1	ASSPTGLYGYT
TRBV27	NA	TRBJ1-5	NA	ASSLARDNQPQH
TRBV19	NA	TRBJ2-5	NA	ASSLVRGGETQY
TRBV29-1	NA	TRBJ2-3	NA	SVVRGLGSADTQY
TRBV5-1	NA	TRBJ2-7	TRBD2	ASSIQAYQRESYEQY
TRBV27	NA	TRBJ2-1	NA	ASRTGHEQF
TRBV2	NA	TRBJ2-5	TRBD2	ASSDLSSGSKETQY
TRBV28	NA	TRBJ2-7	NA	ASSLVQNFYEQY
TRBV6-1	NA	TRBJ2-2	NA	ASSAVRVNTGELF
TRBV5-1	NA	TRBJ2-3	NA	ASSLDASSTDTQY
TRBV5-4	NA	TRBJ1-4	NA	ASSQDRPNEKLF
TRBV7-3	NA	TRBJ2-2	NA	ASRARAGTTGELF
TRBV11-3	NA	TRBJ1-5	NA	ASSADKGRPQH
TRBV27	NA	TRBJ2-7	TRBD2	ASSSKLAASSYEQY
TRBV14	NA	TRBJ2-7	TRBD1	ASSQEGWVTGFSYEQY
TRBV6-6	NA	TRBJ2-7	TRBD1	ASAPSTGGGYEQY
TRBV27	NA	TRBJ2-2	NA	ASTLTGPGELF
TRBV20-1	NA	TRBJ2-1	NA	STKQGNEQF
TRBV6-5	NA	TRBJ1-1	NA	ASSSGQGYTEAF
TRBV28	NA	TRBJ1-4	NA	ASSYGGTNEKLF
TRBV5-4	NA	TRBJ2-1	TRBD2	ASSFGTSQYNEQF
TRBV27	NA	TRBJ2-7	TRBD1	ASSRQGTGYEQY
TRBV18	NA	TRBJ1-2	NA	ASSPSSPPRGDYT
TRBV28	NA	TRBJ2-7	TRBD2	ASSSGGSPMREQY
TRBV19	NA	TRBJ2-5	TRBD1	ASSIGVFGTGELAQY
TRBV9	NA	TRBJ2-2	NA	ASSVAIGEASRNTGELF
TRBV11-1	few	TRBJ2-7	TRBD2	ASSSAGALYEQY
TRBV5-1	NA	TRBJ1-5	TRBD1	ASSLGQGHQPQH
TRBV9	NA	TRBJ2-7	TRBD2	ASSVAGWAGGPYEQY
TRBV19	NA	TRBJ1-5	NA	ATSTVPTQPQH
TRBV29-1	NA	TRBJ2-1	TRBD2	SVEEAGGPYEQF
TRBV5-1	NA	TRBJ2-7	TRBD1	ASSSGQAYYEQY